The 5 T cell receptor beta chains below all came from one sample that was sequenced in a study of radiotherapy plus CTLA-4 blockade in lung cancer. The assay was immunoSEQ multiplex PCR, and TCRdb's table has in-frame clones only and misses some. The sample lists around 14,000 clones, about two thirds occurring once. The sample consisted of peripheral blood, taken from a patient treated with radiotherapy plus ipilimumab. The receptors were sampled from a human donor with non-small cell lung cancer whose response to radiotherapy plus ipilimumab could not be evaluated.

A single count supports this clone. The chain couples TRBV11-2 to TRBJ1-5; tentative D call: TRBD1 (6 bases). Germline loops: CDR1 SGHAT, CDR2 FQNNGV. There are 14 residues in the CDR3. V was clipped by 4 bases and J by 7 bases, with 14 bases between them. CDR3 bases: TGTGCCAGCAGCTCCGGACAGTCGCACCAGCCCCAGCATTTT. Translating it yields CASSSGQSHQPQHF.

CDR3 protein: CASSPPGEETQYF. For the CDR3, the DNA is TGTGCCAGCAGTCCGCCCGGGGAAGAGACCCAGTACTTC. This chain joins TRBV5-6 and TRBJ2-5, with TRBD2 as a possible D gene (5 bases). The V end lost 5 bases, the J end lost 3 bases, and 11 bases lay between the germline ends. The CDR3 is 13 residues long. Germline V gene sequence: CDR1 SGHDT, CDR2 YYEEEE. The full variable domain, in which reference TRBV5-6 and TRBJ2-5 provide the parts outside the CDR3, is DAGVTQSPTHLIKTRGQQVTLRCSPKSGHDTVSWYQQALGQGPQFIFQYYEEEERQRGNFPDRFSGHQFPNYSSELNVNALLLGDSALYLCASSPPGEETQYFGPGTRLLVL.

This clone was counted a few times. The rearrangement links TRBV20-1 to TRBJ2-5; unclear D gene. With 6 bases removed from V and 4 bases from J, the gap between germline ends came to 6 bases. The CDR3 runs 10 residues. CDR1 is DFQATT, CDR2 SNEGSKA, per germline (reference sequence). The CDR3 loop is CSAYRETQYF. In DNA, the CDR3 is TGCAGTGCCTACCGAGAGACCCAGTACTTC.

This sequence joins TRBV5-1 and TRBJ2-3, with 12 bases that match TRBD1. With 0 bases clipped from V and 2 bases from J, the junction kept 1 base outside the gene matches. The CDR3 sequence is 16 residues long. In germline, CDR1 is SGHRS, CDR2 YFSETQ. The CDR3 sequence is CASSLGGQGATDTQYF. The CDR3 bases are TGCGCCAGCAGCTTGGGGGGACAGGGGGCCACAGATACGCAGTATTTT.

The CDR3 region is CAITERGVGSGNTIYF. The CDR3 DNA reads TGTGCCATCACCGAAAGGGGTGTAGGCTCTGGAAACACCATATATTTT. The chain combines TRBV10-3 with TRBJ1-3; D is perhaps TRBD1 (5 bases). Trimming shortened V by 7 bases and J by 0 bases, and 16 bases separated the two germline ends. The CDR3 has 16 amino acids. Germline CDR1 and CDR2: ENHRY and SYGVKD.